The rows below give T cell receptor beta chains drawn from one sample of a study of radiation and T cells in renal cell carcinoma. The protocol was immunoSEQ multiplex PCR, while the TCRdb copy is restricted to in-frame clones and leaves out a portion. Of 100,000 to 150,000 clones in the sample, around 84% were seen once. Sequenced material: blood, taken from a patient whose treatment included radiotherapy and nephrectomy. The receptor source for this set is a woman aged 55-70 years with renal cell carcinoma. CDR3s include the opening cysteine and the closing phenylalanine or tryptophan. A D gene is named only where the DNA matches it firmly. Clone size appears in some rows only: once, few, many, or a class for an expanded clone.

size: -; D: -; V: TRBV7-9; J: TRBJ2-3; CDR3: CASSLGGLSTDTQYF; DNA: TGTGCCAGCAGCTTGGGTGGCTTAAGCACAGATACGCAGTATTTT
size: -; D: TRBD2; V: TRBV2; J: TRBJ2-1; CDR3: CASSERLAGAYNEQFF; DNA: TGTGCCAGCAGTGAACGACTAGCGGGGGCCTACAATGAGCAGTTCTTC
size: -; D: -; V: TRBV9; J: TRBJ2-5; CDR3: CASSVGGHQQETQYF; DNA: TGTGCCAGCAGCGTAGGGGGACACCAACAAGAGACCCAGTACTTC
size: -; D: TRBD1; V: TRBV6-1; J: TRBJ1-1; CDR3: CASSARQGLNTEAFF; DNA: TGTGCCAGCAGTGCCAGACAGGGCTTGAACACTGAAGCTTTCTTT
size: -; D: TRBD1; V: TRBV19; J: TRBJ1-2; CDR3: CASSAKSGTGSLGYTF; DNA: TGTGCCAGTAGTGCAAAATCCGGGACAGGGTCTCTTGGCTACACCTTC
size: -; D: -; V: TRBV9; J: TRBJ1-3; CDR3: CASSVEQGSGNTIYF; DNA: TGTGCCAGCAGCGTAGAACAGGGCTCTGGAAACACCATATATTTT
size: once; D: -; V: TRBV6-5; J: TRBJ2-1; CDR3: CASSYGRTNYNEQFF; DNA: TGTGCCAGCAGTTACGGCAGGACTAACTACAATGAGCAGTTCTTC
size: -; D: -; V: TRBV6-1; J: TRBJ2-7; CDR3: CASSQGLTGRSYEQYF; DNA: TGTGCCAGCAGTCAAGGTTTAACGGGTCGTTCCTACGAGCAGTACTTC
size: -; D: -; V: TRBV28; J: TRBJ1-2; CDR3: CASSRVLIYGYTF; DNA: TGTGCCAGCAGCAGGGTTCTTATCTATGGCTACACCTTC
size: -; D: -; V: TRBV9; J: TRBJ2-5; CDR3: CASSGTTQETQYF; DNA: TGTGCCAGCAGCGGGACAACCCAAGAGACCCAGTACTTC
size: -; D: TRBD1; V: TRBV28; J: TRBJ2-5; CDR3: CASSSGQVRTQYF; DNA: TGTGCCAGCAGTTCCGGACAGGTTCGGACCCAGTACTTC
size: -; D: -; V: TRBV30; J: TRBJ2-7; CDR3: CAWSLNAGTVSYEQYF; DNA: TGTGCCTGGAGTCTCAACGCCGGGACGGTGTCCTACGAGCAGTACTTC
size: -; D: -; V: TRBV6-5; J: TRBJ2-7; CDR3: CASSYSIPDYEQYF; DNA: TGTGCCAGCAGTTACTCGATCCCGGACTACGAGCAGTACTTC
size: few; D: -; V: TRBV5-1; J: TRBJ1-1; CDR3: CASSSSPNTEAFF; DNA: TGCGCCAGCAGCTCGTCCCCGAACACTGAAGCTTTCTTT
size: -; D: -; V: TRBV18; J: TRBJ1-5; CDR3: CASSPFSVGSNQPQHF; DNA: TGTGCCAGCTCACCTTTCTCGGTTGGTAGCAATCAGCCCCAGCATTTT
size: -; D: -; V: TRBV11-1; J: TRBJ1-4; CDR3: CASSLRTNEKLFF; DNA: TGTGCCAGCAGCTTAAGGACTAATGAAAAACTGTTTTTT
size: -; D: -; V: TRBV27; J: TRBJ2-5; CDR3: CASSPLSTSQWGETQYF; DNA: TGTGCCAGCAGTCCGCTTAGTACCAGCCAGTGGGGAGAGACCCAGTACTTC
size: -; D: TRBD1; V: TRBV5-1; J: TRBJ2-5; CDR3: CASSLEGTAGTQYF; DNA: TGCGCCAGCAGCTTGGAAGGGACAGCAGGGACCCAGTACTTC
size: -; D: -; V: TRBV4-1; J: TRBJ1-5; CDR3: CASSLGRTNQPQHF; DNA: TGCGCCAGCAGCCTGGGACGGACTAATCAGCCCCAGCATTTT
size: -; D: -; V: TRBV10-3; J: TRBJ1-4; CDR3: CAISETTWDNEKLFF; DNA: TGTGCCATCAGTGAGACTACATGGGACAATGAAAAACTGTTTTTT
size: -; D: -; V: TRBV19; J: TRBJ2-1; CDR3: CASSMRQINEQFF; DNA: TGTGCCAGTAGTATGAGGCAGATCAATGAGCAGTTCTTC
size: -; D: TRBD2; V: TRBV6-4; J: TRBJ2-7; CDR3: CASTGSSGSHEQYF; DNA: TGTGCCAGCACCGGGTCTAGCGGGAGCCACGAGCAGTACTTC
size: -; D: -; V: TRBV15; J: TRBJ2-3; CDR3: CATSRDSAEDTQYF; DNA: TGTGCCACCAGCAGGGACAGTGCGGAGGATACGCAGTATTTT
size: -; D: -; V: TRBV29-1; J: TRBJ1-1; CDR3: CSGLLGSEAEAFF; DNA: TGCAGCGGCCTGTTGGGTTCTGAGGCTGAAGCTTTCTTT
size: few; D: -; V: TRBV5-5; J: TRBJ1-1; CDR3: CASSLGQGNVMNTEAFF; DNA: TGTGCCAGCAGCTTAGGGCAAGGAAACGTCATGAACACTGAAGCTTTCTTT
size: once; D: -; V: TRBV9; J: TRBJ2-3; CDR3: CASSVGGRGTDTQYF; DNA: TGTGCCAGCAGCGTAGGGGGTCGGGGCACAGATACGCAGTATTTT
size: -; D: TRBD1; V: TRBV6-6; J: TRBJ2-7; CDR3: CASTYQQGASYEQYF; DNA: TGTGCCAGCACTTACCAACAGGGGGCATCCTACGAGCAGTACTTC
size: -; D: TRBD2; V: TRBV5-1; J: TRBJ2-2; CDR3: CASSLVSGRVTGELFF; DNA: TGCGCCAGCAGCTTGGTTAGCGGGAGGGTCACCGGGGAGCTGTTTTTT
size: -; D: TRBD2; V: TRBV2; J: TRBJ2-5; CDR3: CASRGTITQETQYF; DNA: TGTGCCAGCAGGGGGACTATAACCCAAGAGACCCAGTACTTC
size: -; D: -; V: TRBV10-1; J: TRBJ1-5; CDR3: CAHRGEHQPQHF; DNA: TGCGCCCACCGAGGGGAGCATCAGCCCCAGCATTTT
size: -; D: -; V: TRBV7-9; J: TRBJ2-6; CDR3: CASSPRGAGANVLTF; DNA: TGTGCCAGCAGCCCCAGGGGGGCTGGGGCCAACGTCCTGACTTTC
size: -; D: -; V: TRBV6-5; J: TRBJ1-1; CDR3: CASSFETGNTEAFF; DNA: TGTGCCAGCAGTTTCGAAACAGGGAACACTGAAGCTTTCTTT
size: -; D: -; V: TRBV5-1; J: TRBJ2-1; CDR3: CASSLAPLGGAYNEQFF; DNA: TGCGCCAGCAGCTTGGCCCCATTGGGGGGCGCTTACAATGAGCAGTTCTTC
size: -; D: TRBD2; V: TRBV5-3; J: TRBJ2-1; CDR3: CASSPSSGYNEQFF; DNA: TGTGCCAGCAGCCCTTCTAGCGGATACAATGAGCAGTTCTTC
size: -; D: -; V: TRBV4-1; J: TRBJ1-2; CDR3: CASSYPDNYGYTF; DNA: TGCGCCAGCAGTTATCCAGATAACTATGGCTACACCTTC
size: -; D: -; V: TRBV29-1; J: TRBJ2-7; CDR3: CSVEDPLYEQYF; DNA: TGCAGCGTTGAAGATCCCCTTTACGAGCAGTACTTC
size: few; D: -; V: TRBV2; J: TRBJ1-1; CDR3: CASQKGVNTEAFF; DNA: TGTGCCAGTCAAAAGGGAGTGAACACTGAAGCTTTCTTT
size: -; D: -; V: TRBV7-3; J: TRBJ2-2; CDR3: CASSRDNTGELFF; DNA: TGTGCCAGCAGCCGAGATAACACCGGGGAGCTGTTTTTT
size: -; D: TRBD2; V: TRBV7-2; J: TRBJ2-1; CDR3: CAGSWTSGRDSYNEQFF; DNA: TGTGCCGGCAGCTGGACTAGCGGGAGGGACTCCTACAATGAGCAGTTCTTC
size: -; D: TRBD1; V: TRBV6-1; J: TRBJ1-1; CDR3: CAISEIQGVGMNTEAFF; DNA: TGTGCCATCAGTGAAATACAGGGGGTTGGCATGAACACTGAAGCTTTCTTT
size: -; D: TRBD2; V: TRBV6-1; J: TRBJ2-1; CDR3: CASSVLADYNEQFF; DNA: TGTGCCAGCAGCGTTCTAGCGGACTACAATGAGCAGTTCTTC
size: -; D: -; V: TRBV5-1; J: TRBJ2-5; CDR3: CASKRGAEETQYF; DNA: TGCGCCAGCAAACGGGGAGCCGAAGAGACCCAGTACTTC
size: -; D: -; V: TRBV2; J: TRBJ1-1; CDR3: CAFRGISSTEAFF; DNA: TGTGCCTTTCGGGGTATCAGTTCCACTGAAGCTTTCTTT
size: -; D: -; V: TRBV5-1; J: TRBJ2-7; CDR3: CASSLARHDSYEQYF; DNA: TGCGCCAGCAGCTTGGCCCGACATGACTCCTACGAGCAGTACTTC
size: -; D: -; V: TRBV27; J: TRBJ1-5; CDR3: CASSRTFHSNQPQHF; DNA: TGTGCCAGCAGCCGTACTTTTCATAGCAATCAGCCCCAGCATTTT
size: -; D: -; V: TRBV4-2; J: TRBJ1-2; CDR3: CASSQDRQASYGYTF; DNA: TGTGCCAGCAGCCAAGATCGCCAGGCTTCCTATGGCTACACCTTC
size: -; D: TRBD1; V: TRBV28; J: TRBJ2-4; CDR3: CASSSGQAKNIQYF; DNA: TGTGCCAGCAGTTCGGGACAGGCCAAAAACATTCAGTACTTC
size: -; D: TRBD2; V: TRBV4-1; J: TRBJ2-7; CDR3: CASSQGGGLSNSYEQYF; DNA: TGCGCCAGCAGCCAAGGGGGGGGACTATCTAACTCCTACGAGCAGTACTTC
size: -; D: TRBD1; V: TRBV4-3; J: TRBJ2-7; CDR3: CASSQDDRGGYEQYF; DNA: TGCGCCAGCAGCCAGGATGACAGGGGCGGCTACGAGCAGTACTTC
size: -; D: TRBD2; V: TRBV28; J: TRBJ2-2; CDR3: CASSLGGSNTGELFF; DNA: TGTGCCAGCAGTTTGGGGGGGAGTAACACCGGGGAGCTGTTTTTT
size: once; D: TRBD2; V: TRBV7-6; J: TRBJ2-7; CDR3: CASSPSGGVPYEQYF; DNA: TGTGCCAGCAGCCCCAGCGGGGGGGTCCCCTACGAGCAGTACTTC
size: -; D: TRBD1; V: TRBV9; J: TRBJ2-7; CDR3: CASSVAGTDTYEQYF; DNA: TGTGCCAGCAGCGTAGCCGGGACAGATACCTACGAGCAGTACTTC
size: -; D: TRBD2; V: TRBV10-1; J: TRBJ2-1; CDR3: CASSRGGSYNEQFF; DNA: TGCGCCAGCAGCCGGGGGGGCTCCTACAATGAGCAGTTCTTC
size: once; D: TRBD2; V: TRBV4-3; J: TRBJ2-5; CDR3: CASSQDWGDYTNGETQYF; DNA: TGCGCCAGCAGCCAAGATTGGGGGGACTATACAAACGGGGAGACCCAGTACTTC
size: -; D: TRBD2; V: TRBV7-2; J: TRBJ2-1; CDR3: CASSFGTRALNEQFF; DNA: TGTGCCAGCAGCTTTGGGACTAGGGCCCTAAATGAGCAGTTCTTC
size: -; D: -; V: TRBV18; J: TRBJ1-2; CDR3: CASSPRTEATYGYTF; DNA: TGTGCCAGCTCACCTCGGACAGAGGCCACCTATGGCTACACCTTC
size: -; D: -; V: TRBV4-1; J: TRBJ1-2; CDR3: CASSQPGPPPYGYTF; DNA: TGCGCCAGCAGCCAGCCGGGACCCCCACCCTATGGCTACACCTTC
size: -; D: -; V: TRBV19; J: TRBJ2-2; CDR3: CASSTPLGADTGELFF; DNA: TGTGCCAGTAGTACGCCCCTAGGAGCGGACACCGGGGAGCTGTTTTTT
size: -; D: -; V: TRBV6-5; J: TRBJ2-7; CDR3: CASSYSQDGTYEQYF; DNA: TGTGCCAGCAGTTACTCTCAGGACGGTACCTACGAGCAGTACTTC